The 7 T cell receptor beta chains listed next were all sequenced from one sample in a study of blood T cell repertoires in COVID-19. Data came from immunoSEQ multiplex PCR; TCRdb stores just in-frame clones and leaves some out. The repertoire holds fewer than 650,000 clones, 85% to 90% seen once, with about 8% in the top ten. Sequenced: peripheral blood. These receptors came from a woman in her forties or fifties with COVID-19, enrolled during active disease.

The chain employs TRBV29-1 and TRBJ2-1; 10 bases are a match to TRBD1. The germline CDR1 and CDR2 sequences are SQVTM and ANQGSEA. The CDR3 length is 14 residues. V lost 7 bases and J lost 0; bases outside the gene matches: 3. CDR3 in amino acids: CSGDRGTSYNEQFF. CDR3 DNA sequence: TGCAGCGGGGACAGGGGAACCTCCTACAATGAGCAGTTCTTC.

CDR3 bases: TGTGCCAGCAGTGAGCAGGAAACAGGCGGCTACACCTTC. Protein: CASSEQETGGYTF. V is TRBV6-1 and J is TRBJ1-2; tentative D call: TRBD1 (5 bases). Trimming removed 3 bases at V and 8 bases at J, with 13 bases between. CDR3 length equals 13 residues. Germline V CDR1 and CDR2: MNHNS, SASEGT.

A remark on this clone: Other DNA sequences within the sample encode an identical CDR3. CDR3 loop: CASSQDLRGEQFF. In DNA form, the CDR3 reads TGTGCCAGCAGCCAAGATCTGAGAGGCGAGCAGTTCTTC. The V and J genes are TRBV14 and TRBJ2-1; D is uncertain. The CDR3 runs 13 residues. V lost 0 bases to trimming and J lost 10 bases, with 10 bases between them. Looked up from germline, CDR1 is SGHDN and CDR2 is FVKESK.

This sequence joins TRBV2 and TRBJ1-2; possible D gene TRBD1, 6 bases. Trimming shortened V by 7 bases and J by 0 bases, and 9 bases separated the two germline ends. Per the germline V gene, CDR1 is SNHLY and CDR2 is FYNNEI. The CDR3 extends over 13 amino acids. The CDR3: CASTGVANYGYTF. CDR3 DNA sequence: TGTGCCAGCACAGGGGTCGCTAACTATGGCTACACCTTC.

This rearrangement joins TRBV6-4 to TRBJ1-6; D is undetermined. CDR3 size: 16 residues. Germline V gene data show CDR1 as MRHNA and CDR2 as SNTAGT. V was clipped by 2 bases and J by 0 bases, with 8 bases between them. Written as DNA, the CDR3 is TGTGCCAGCAGTGACACCGCGAGCTCCTATAATTCACCCCTCCACTTT. Translation: CASSDTASSYNSPLHF.

The CDR3 region has the DNA TGTGCCAGCAGCCGGGACAGCCACGAGCAGTACTTC. Amino acids: CASSRDSHEQYF. The V call is TRBV11-2, the J call TRBJ2-7; 7 positions match TRBD1. In germline, CDR1 is SGHAT, CDR2 FQNNGV. This CDR3 is 12 amino acids long. V gave up 5 bases and J gave up 5 bases; unmatched junction bases: 3.

The table lists this clone with a count of one. The chain couples TRBV14 to TRBJ2-1; 11 nucleotides match TRBD1. V lost 4 bases, J lost 4 bases, and 0 bases stayed unmatched. Germline V gives CDR1 SGHDN, CDR2 FVKESK. The CDR3 runs 14 residues. The chain's CDR3 is CASSRDRGYNEQFF. The CDR3 DNA reads TGTGCCAGCAGCCGGGACAGGGGGTACAATGAGCAGTTCTTC. The whole variable domain, filled in from reference TRBV14 and TRBJ2-1, reads EAGVTQFPSHSVIEKGQTVTLRCDPISGHDNLYWYRRVMGKEIKFLLHFVKESKQDESGMPNNRFLAERTGGTYSTLKVQPAELEDSGVYFCASSRDRGYNEQFFGPGTRLTVL.